The present T cell receptor (beta chain) was sequenced within a study of breast tumors, draining lymph nodes, adjacent tissues. At least ten counts were recorded for this clonotype. The antigen is undetermined. Study findings and constraints: The lymph node origin of tumor T cells was framed as consistent with a hypothesis, not demonstrated.

Axillary draining lymph nodes of breast cancer patients supplied the node samples. The CDR3 spans 15 residues. Germline V gene lookup returns CDR1 SGHVS and CDR2 FQNEAQ. Trimming stripped 2 bases from V and 3 bases from J, with 14 bases between. MiXCR was run by TCRdb on the multiplex PCR reads, yielding one entry per CDR3 protein. This sample has fewer than 150,000 distinct CDR3 sequences; about 20% occur once, and the top ten carry about 2.2%. The sequence was collected from a female donor with breast cancer. Some clones in this sample may be carry-over from other donors' samples. Source material: axillary lymph node tissue. The chain has TRBV7-8 and TRBJ2-7, with D perhaps matching TRBD1 or TRBD2 (6 bases each). CDR3 coding DNA: TGTGCCAGCAGCTTACTCGAGGGGGAGGTCTACGAGCAGTACTTC. Amino acid sequence: CASSLLEGEVYEQYF.